Sequencing of this T cell receptor beta chain was carried out in a study of HIV-infected children after antiretroviral therapy interruption. As for the study in general: Children were on planned treatment interruption or continuous treatment. Interruption group median age about 9.5 years; continuous group 7 to 8 years. General study findings and limits: After treatment interruption started, naive CD4+ CDR3 overlap across time points dropped.

Germline V gene lookup returns CDR1 MGHRA and CDR2 YSYEKL. Between the trimmed V and J ends, which lost 4 bases and 5 bases, there was a span of 15 bases. The CDR3 totals 14 residues. A 3' RACE protocol on RNA, with unique molecular identifiers, produced the TCR library. TCRdb called the 3' RACE reads again in MiXCR, with one record for every CDR3 protein. The sample has nearly 15,000 distinct CDR3 sequences, around 3.4% seen once; the top ten hold around 34%. This clonotype qualifies as medium-sized. Antigen: not known. As for treatment: PENTA 11 planned treatment interruption arm or continuous ART arm.

The receptor was isolated from a pool of human donors with HIV. This specimen was CD45RO+ CD8+ T cells from PBMCs, pooled from several time points, taken from a donor given antiretroviral therapy, either interrupted or continuous. Subset reported: memory CD8+ CD45RO+ CD45RA- T cells. The chain couples TRBV4-1 to TRBJ2-7, with D unclear. The CDR3 nucleotides are TGCGCCAGCAGCCGCTCAGCCCAGTCTGACGAGCAGTACTTC. Translation: CASSRSAQSDEQYF.